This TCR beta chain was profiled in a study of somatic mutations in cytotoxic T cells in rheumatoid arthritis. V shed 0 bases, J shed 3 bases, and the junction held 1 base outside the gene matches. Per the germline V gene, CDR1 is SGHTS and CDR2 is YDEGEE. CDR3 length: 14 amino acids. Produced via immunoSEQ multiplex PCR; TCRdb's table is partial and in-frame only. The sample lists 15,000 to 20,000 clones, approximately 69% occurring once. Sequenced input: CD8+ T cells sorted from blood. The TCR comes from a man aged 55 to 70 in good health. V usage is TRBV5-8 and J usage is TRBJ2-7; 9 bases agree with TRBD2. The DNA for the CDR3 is TGTGCCAGCAGCTTGGGAGCGGGGGGCTACGAGCAGTACTTC. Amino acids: CASSLGAGGYEQYF.